A selection of T cell receptor beta chains follows, all from one sample in a study of CD8 T cells in ankylosing spondylitis. TCRdb called the 5' RACE reads again in MiXCR, with one record for every CDR3 protein. This sample has roughly 370,000 distinct CDR3 sequences, with 20% to 25% found just once. The sequenced sample was blood, either unsorted or a sorted T cell fraction (not recorded which). The receptors stem from a male donor with ankylosing spondylitis. The CDR3 runs from the conserved cysteine through the conserved F or W. The D gene is left open where the match is weak. Clone size is stated in some rows and not others, as once, few, many or a class when expanded.

V	size	D	J	CDR3	DNA
TRBV11-2	many	.	TRBJ2-1	CASSLDRRSYEQFF	TGTGCCAGCAGCTTAGACCGTCGGAGCTATGAGCAGTTCTTC
TRBV29-1	.	TRBD1	TRBJ1-1	CSVVQGAGNTEAFF	TGCAGCGTTGTTCAGGGGGCAGGGAACACTGAAGCTTTCTTT
TRBV5-1	.	TRBD2	TRBJ2-1	CASSYGTSGRAIVEQFF	TGCGCCAGCAGCTATGGGACTAGCGGGAGGGCCATTGTTGAGCAGTTCTTC
TRBV28	few	.	TRBJ2-1	CASSFRGNSYNEQFF	TGTGCCAGCAGTTTCAGGGGTAACTCCTACAATGAGCAGTTCTTC
TRBV7-8	.	.	TRBJ2-5	CASSFRQGETQYF	TGTGCCAGCAGCTTTCGGCAAGGGGAGACCCAGTACTTC
TRBV3-1	few	.	TRBJ1-6	CASSPDPGRSSPLHF	TGTGCCAGCAGCCCCGACCCGGGTAGGAGTTCACCCCTCCACTTT
TRBV12-3/TRBV12-4	few	.	TRBJ2-5	CASREAETQYF	TGTGCGAGCAGGGAGGCAGAGACCCAGTACTTC
TRBV6-5	.	.	TRBJ1-4	CASGAHNEKLFF	TGTGCCAGCGGAGCCCATAATGAAAAACTGTTTTTT
TRBV14	.	.	TRBJ2-3	CASSQKTITDTQYF	TGTGCCAGCAGCCAGAAGACTATCACAGATACGCAGTATTTT
TRBV25-1	few	.	TRBJ1-4	CASSETLGGEKLFF	TGTGCCAGCAGTGAGACCCTCGGCGGGGAAAAACTGTTTTTT
TRBV12-3/TRBV12-4	.	TRBD2	TRBJ2-2	CASRHLAGGCGELFF	TGTGCCAGCAGACATCTAGCGGGAGGCTGCGGGGAGCTGTTTTTT
TRBV12-3/TRBV12-4	few	.	TRBJ1-4	CASSRLIRDIHPTNEKLFF	TGTGCCAGCAGTAGGTTAATTCGGGACATACATCCAACTAATGAAAAACTGTTTTTT
TRBV28	many	.	TRBJ2-7	CASSLTYEQYF	TGTGCCAGCAGTTTAACCTACGAGCAGTACTTC
TRBV29-1	.	TRBD1	TRBJ2-5	CSVGARTGVRETQYF	TGCAGCGTTGGGGCCCGGACAGGGGTTAGAGAGACCCAGTACTTC
TRBV5-1	few	.	TRBJ1-1	CASSQNTGTEEAFF	TGCGCCAGCAGCCAAAATACAGGGACCGAAGAAGCTTTCTTT
TRBV5-1	.	.	TRBJ1-4	CASSLGVGNEKLFF	TGCGCCAGCAGCTTGGGTGTGGGTAATGAAAAACTGTTTTTT
TRBV20-1	.	TRBD2	TRBJ2-3	CSAVAGAADTQYF	TGCAGTGCTGTGGCGGGAGCGGCAGATACGCAGTATTTT
TRBV5-6	few	TRBD2	TRBJ2-2	CASSLASGRDLTGELFF	TGTGCCAGCAGCTTGGCTAGCGGGAGAGACCTCACCGGGGAGCTGTTTTTT
TRBV15	.	.	TRBJ2-2	CATRGQPNTGELFF	TGTGCCACCCGGGGACAACCGAACACCGGGGAGCTGTTTTTT
TRBV7-2	few	TRBD1	TRBJ2-5	CASSEGGGETQYF	TGTGCCAGCAGCGAAGGGGGCGGTGAGACCCAGTACTTC
TRBV5-1	.	.	TRBJ2-1	CASSNPERGSSYNEQFF	TGCGCCAGCAGTAATCCCGAAAGGGGAAGCTCCTACAATGAGCAGTTCTTC
TRBV3-1	few	.	TRBJ1-2	CASSQARPNGYTF	TGTGCCAGCAGCCAAGCCCGCCCCAATGGCTACACCTTC
TRBV28	few	TRBD2	TRBJ2-7	CASREGGRSYEQYF	TGTGCCAGCAGAGAGGGAGGGCGGTCTTACGAGCAGTACTTC
TRBV9	few	.	TRBJ1-6	CASSVGGGNSPLHF	TGTGCCAGCAGCGTAGGAGGCGGTAATTCACCCCTCCACTTT
TRBV20-1	few	.	TRBJ1-5	CSALGNQPQHF	TGCAGTGCTCTGGGGAATCAGCCCCAGCATTTT
TRBV4-1	.	.	TRBJ2-7	CASSQKMGAPSYEQYF	TGCGCCAGCAGCCAGAAGATGGGAGCGCCGTCCTACGAGCAGTACTTC
TRBV7-3	.	TRBD2	TRBJ2-1	CASSKGTTYNEQFF	TGTGCCAGCAGCAAAGGGACTACCTACAATGAGCAGTTCTTC
TRBV19	.	TRBD2	TRBJ2-3	CASSSQTSGRTQYF	TGTGCCAGTAGTTCTCAGACTAGCGGGAGGACGCAGTATTTT
TRBV20-1	few	.	TRBJ1-2	CSASPGTEGAYGYTF	TGCAGTGCTAGCCCCGGGACGGAGGGCGCCTATGGCTACACCTTC
TRBV9	few	.	TRBJ2-6	CASSVTPDMLSSGANVLTF	TGTGCCAGCAGCGTAACCCCGGACATGCTGAGCTCTGGGGCCAACGTCCTGACTTTC
TRBV29-1	.	.	TRBJ2-7	CSVEESGEREQYF	TGCAGCGTTGAAGAGTCTGGGGAGAGGGAGCAGTACTTC
TRBV12-3/TRBV12-4	many	TRBD2	TRBJ2-1	CASSALAGVYNEQFF	TGTGCCAGCAGTGCGTTAGCGGGAGTCTACAATGAGCAGTTCTTC
TRBV29-1	many	TRBD2	TRBJ2-3	CSVDGTSGRTDTQYF	TGCAGCGTTGACGGGACTAGCGGACGCACAGATACGCAGTATTTT
TRBV2	.	TRBD2	TRBJ2-1	CASRDGRAGGLPDEQFF	TGTGCCAGCAGGGACGGACGAGCGGGAGGCCTACCCGATGAGCAGTTCTTC
TRBV3-1	few	.	TRBJ1-1	CASSQVQGITEAFF	TGTGCCAGCAGCCAGGTACAGGGAATCACTGAAGCTTTCTTT
TRBV5-1	.	.	TRBJ1-6	CASSPQSDSPLHF	TGCGCCAGCAGCCCACAGTCGGATTCACCCCTCCACTTT
TRBV5-1	.	.	TRBJ2-2	CASSLGATVGNTGELFF	TGCGCCAGCAGCTTGGGCGCGACAGTGGGGAACACCGGGGAGCTGTTTTTT
TRBV5-1	few	TRBD2	TRBJ2-7	CASSLEGTSVSYEQYF	TGCGCCAGCAGCTTGGAAGGGACTAGCGTCTCCTACGAGCAGTACTTC
TRBV7-2	few	TRBD1	TRBJ1-6	CASSFFLDRDSPLHF	TGTGCCAGCAGCTTTTTTTTGGACAGGGATTCACCCCTCCACTTT
TRBV5-1	.	TRBD2	TRBJ2-7	CASSPLTSGLVGTYEQYF	TGCGCCAGCAGCCCGCTGACTAGCGGGTTGGTGGGCACCTACGAGCAGTACTTC
TRBV5-1	few	TRBD2	TRBJ2-3	CASSSGTNTDTQYF	TGCGCCAGCAGCTCCGGGACTAACACAGATACGCAGTATTTT
TRBV27	few	TRBD1	TRBJ1-2	CASSWAGQGVYGYTF	TGTGCCAGCAGTTGGGCTGGACAGGGTGTTTATGGCTACACCTTC
TRBV3-1	.	.	TRBJ1-5	CASSQGPQPQHF	TGTGCCAGCAGCCAGGGCCCCCAGCCCCAGCATTTT
TRBV10-3	.	TRBD2	TRBJ2-3	CAISEGPPGGADTQYF	TGTGCCATCAGTGAGGGCCCGCCGGGAGGGGCAGATACGCAGTATTTT
TRBV7-9	few	.	TRBJ1-1	CASSQTVGPEAFF	TGTGCCAGCAGCCAGACAGTCGGCCCTGAAGCTTTCTTT
TRBV20-1	.	TRBD1	TRBJ2-5	CSARDPTGGQETQYF	TGCAGTGCTAGGGATCCTACAGGGGGTCAAGAGACCCAGTACTTC
TRBV20-1	.	.	TRBJ2-7	CSATRPSEWYEQYF	TGCAGTGCTACCCGACCCTCCGAGTGGTACGAGCAGTACTTC
TRBV20-1	.	.	TRBJ1-1	CSARPRRGAVGTEAFF	TGCAGTGCTAGACCTAGGAGGGGGGCCGTTGGAACTGAAGCTTTCTTT
TRBV28	.	TRBD2	TRBJ2-7	CASSGRTSGNSYEQYF	TGTGCCAGCAGTGGAAGGACTAGCGGAAACTCCTACGAGCAGTACTTC
TRBV7-2	few	.	TRBJ2-3	CASNQLTTDTQYF	TGTGCCAGCAACCAACTTACCACAGATACGCAGTATTTT